The 17 T cell receptor beta chains in this list originate from one sample, sequenced in a study of T-cell memory formation after mild COVID-19. TCRdb independently ran MiXCR on the 5' RACE reads; one entry per CDR3 protein. The sample lists about 470,000 distinct CDR3 sequences, nearly 25% occurring once. The sample was PBMCs or a T cell subset sorted from them (not recorded which). All receptors derive from an adult woman who had mild COVID-19 (a few samples of this study predate the infection). Cell type and time point are not known.

This clonotype was observed a handful of times. This sequence joins TRBV15 and TRBJ2-7, with TRBD1 matching over 10 bases. The CDR3 totals 15 residues. Germline V gene data show CDR1 as LNHNV and CDR2 as YYDKDF (reference sequence). Unmatched junction bases numbered 5, after V lost 0 bases and J lost 6 bases. The CDR3 DNA sequence: TGTGCCACCAGCAGAGATCGCGGGACAGGGGTCGAGCAGTACTTC. Translating it yields CATSRDRGTGVEQYF.

There are a few counts of this clonotype. The chain couples TRBV25-1 to TRBJ1-1; D gene ambiguous. V was pared by 4 bases and J by 5 bases, with 8 bases between. Germline V gene lookup returns CDR1 MGHDK and CDR2 SYGVNS. The CDR3 totals 12 residues. The DNA of the CDR3 is TGTGCCAGCAGTGCAACGGGGACTGAAGCTTTCTTT. Its protein is CASSATGTEAFF.

This chain joins TRBV7-2 and TRBJ1-2, with D tentatively TRBD1 (6 bases). The CDR3 is made up of 14 amino acids. Trimming left V 0 bases short and J 3 bases short, with 8 bases between. Germline CDR1 SGHTA, CDR2 FQGNSA. Here the CDR3 DNA reads TGTGCCAGCAGCTTAGCAAGGGGGTACTATGGCTACACCTTC. This gives the protein CASSLARGYYGYTF.

A few counts support this clonotype. An end of the junction differs from the germline gene, which may be a read error. The chain recombines TRBV20-1 with TRBJ2-5; D is unresolved. The CDR3 covers 12 residues. The germline V gene encodes CDR1 DFQATT and CDR2 SNEGSKA (reference sequence). The CDR3 spells CSARQHQGTQYF. The CDR3 DNA reads as TGCAGTGCTAGGCAGCACCAAGGGACCCAGTACTTC.

This clonotype has only one observation. This rearrangement joins TRBV5-5 to TRBJ2-1; 10 bases fit TRBD1. V was clipped by 0 bases and J by 2 bases; unmatched bases: 2. This CDR3 is built from 16 residues. The germline V gene encodes CDR1 SGHKS and CDR2 YYEKEE (reference sequence). CDR3 sequence (DNA): TGTGCCAGCAGCTTGGTTGGGACAGGGGCCTACAATGAGCAGTTCTTC. It encodes CASSLVGTGAYNEQFF.

This chain connects TRBV5-1 to TRBJ1-1; the match to TRBD1 covers 9 bases. With V trimmed by 4 bases and J by 7 bases, 11 bases remained unmatched. This CDR3 has 15 residues. Germline V gene data show CDR1 as SGHRS and CDR2 as YFSETQ. The CDR3 region is CASSPGGTGRGEAFF. The DNA of the CDR3 is TGCGCCAGCAGCCCTGGCGGGACAGGGAGGGGTGAAGCTTTCTTT.

Only a few counts were recorded for this clonotype. The V and J genes are TRBV4-1 and TRBJ1-5; D is possibly TRBD1 (5 bases). The V end lost 3 bases, the J end lost 2 bases, and 14 bases lay between the germline ends. The CDR3 runs 16 residues. CDR1 is MGHRA and CDR2 is YSYEKL in the germline V gene. In DNA form, the CDR3 reads TGCGCCAGCAGCCATGCTGGGGGTATGGGCAATCAGCCCCAGCATTTT. As protein: CASSHAGGMGNQPQHF.

Only a few counts were recorded for this clonotype. J is TRBJ1-2 and V is TRBV7-3, with D possibly TRBD1 on 5 matching bases. Germline V lookup: CDR1 SGHTA, CDR2 FQGTGA. The V end lost 5 bases, the J end lost 6 bases, and 16 bases lay between the germline ends. This CDR3 contains 14 residues. The CDR3 DNA is TGTGCCAGCAGCGGTATCGGGACCGGAAATGGCTACACCTTC. Its protein product is CASSGIGTGNGYTF.

The chain is built from TRBV21-1 and TRBJ2-1; the table's D gene call, TRBD1, was not cross checked with the DNA. TRBV21-1 is described as a pseudogene. This CDR3 region has 16 residues. The CDR3 region has the DNA TGTGCCAGCCCCGGCAGGGTAAAGGAGTCCTACAATGAGCAGTTCTTC. It encodes CASPGRVKESYNEQFF.

J is TRBJ1-6 and V is TRBV7-2; tentatively, D is TRBD1 (6 bases). Trimming pared 3 bases from V and 9 bases from J, leaving 21 bases between. Germline CDR1 is SGHTA and CDR2 is FQGNSA. The CDR3 is 17 amino acids. CDR3 region: CASSFRLKQGFGSPLHF. CDR3 coding DNA: TGTGCCAGCAGCTTTCGTCTAAAACAGGGATTTGGTTCACCCCTCCACTTT.

This clonotype was recorded only once. The rearrangement links TRBV7-8 to TRBJ1-2; D is possibly TRBD1 (5 bases). The CDR3 sequence is 14 residues long. Trimming left V 0 bases short and J 8 bases short, with 13 bases between. CDR1 and CDR2 from the germline V gene are SGHVS and FQNEAQ. CDR3 nucleotides: TGTGCCAGCAGCTTAGCGGGGGGAGGCGCCGGCTACACCTTC. Its translation: CASSLAGGGAGYTF.

In DNA, the CDR3 is TGTGCCAGCAGGACGGGGGGCCGGGGAGAGACCCAGTACTTC. This codes for CASRTGGRGETQYF. The J gene is TRBJ2-5, the V gene TRBV3-1, with D possibly being TRBD2 (7 bases). V was trimmed by 6 bases and J by 4 bases, leaving 15 bases between them. The CDR3 totals 14 residues. Germline V gives CDR1 LGHDT, CDR2 YNNKEL (reference sequence).

In this sample, this clonotype turned up a few times. The gene calls are TRBV19 and TRBJ2-1; no clear D. Trimming pared 9 bases from V and 7 bases from J, leaving 7 bases between. CDR1 is LNHDA, CDR2 SQIVND, per germline (reference sequence). This CDR3 has 10 amino acids. The CDR3 DNA reads as TGTGCCAGCGGGTGGAATGAGCAGTTCTTC. This gives the protein CASGWNEQFF. The variable domain in full, with the rest retrieved from reference TRBV19 and TRBJ2-1, is DGGITQSPKYLFRKEGQNVTLSCEQNLNHDAMYWYRQDPGQGLRLIYYSQIVNDFQKGDIAEGYSVSREKKESFPLTVTSAQKNPTAFYLCASGWNEQFFGPGTRLTVL.

V and J are TRBV20-1 and TRBJ2-1; 8 nucleotides line up with TRBD1. The CDR3 loop spans 13 amino acids. Per the germline V gene, CDR1 is DFQATT and CDR2 is SNEGSKA (reference sequence). V dropped 5 bases and J dropped 7; count of bases not matched to a gene: 7. CDR3 residues: CSASRQGRNEQFF. CDR3 DNA sequence: TGCAGTGCTTCCAGACAGGGGAGGAATGAGCAGTTCTTC.

This clonotype occurred a few times. The V and J genes are TRBV5-6 and TRBJ1-1, with 7 nucleotides matching TRBD1. V dropped 3 bases and J dropped 4; count of bases not matched to a gene: 3. CDR1 is SGHDT and CDR2 is YYEEEE in the germline V gene. The CDR3 has 13 amino acids. CDR3 nucleotides: TGTGCCAGCAGCTCACAGGGGTTCACTGAAGCTTTCTTT. This codes for CASSSQGFTEAFF.

This clonotype was observed a handful of times. This sequence joins TRBV10-2 and TRBJ2-5; D is undetermined. In germline, CDR1 is WSHSY, CDR2 SAAADI. V was cut by 6 bases and J by 0 bases, with 8 bases left in between. The CDR3 is 13 residues long. This CDR3 is CASRDPNQETQYF. CDR3 DNA sequence: TGCGCCAGCAGAGACCCGAACCAAGAGACCCAGTACTTC.

The table lists this clonotype with a few counts. The chain uses TRBV20-1 and TRBJ1-1, with unresolved D. Trimming removed 7 bases from V and 2 bases from J, with 8 bases in between. Germline V gene lookup returns CDR1 DFQATT and CDR2 SNEGSKA (reference sequence). The CDR3 runs 11 residues. The CDR3 DNA is TGCAGTGGGCCAACCAACACTGAAGCTTTCTTT. It specifies CSGPTNTEAFF.